This T cell receptor beta chain was captured by sequencing in a study of response to subunit inactivated influenza vaccine. Broader study findings: Only a handful of new T cells, the authors suggested, are recruited with each seasonal influenza vaccination.

TCRdb redid the calling of the RT-PCR reads with MiXCR, one entry per CDR3 protein. The sample comprises 650,000 to 800,000 distinct CDR3 sequences, about 15% of which are singletons, and approximately 6.5% rests with the top ten. This clonotype has only a few counts. What it binds is unknown. CDR3 length equals 15 residues. CDR1 is SQVTM, CDR2 ANQGSEA, per germline. V lost 0 bases, J lost 2 bases, and 11 bases lay in between. The V call is TRBV29-1, the J call TRBJ2-1, with D possibly TRBD2 on 5 matching bases. The clonotype originates from a middle-aged man who received an inactivated influenza vaccine. This specimen was PBMCs from blood, taken approximately 15 days before vaccination. CDR3 coding DNA: TGCAGCGTTGAAGATCTTCCGGGAACCTACAATGAGCAGTTCTTC. As protein: CSVEDLPGTYNEQFF.